What follows are 22 T cell receptor beta chains derived from one specimen sequenced in a study of blood T cell repertoires in COVID-19 (dated by TCRdb to the early 2020s). To prepare the library, the immunoSEQ multiplex PCR assay was applied. TCRdb obtained this table from immuneACCESS and retained in-frame rearrangements with V and J assigned. These tables miss some clones; where compared with another copy, unresolved V genes account for less than half of the shortfall, and the remainder is unexplained. The sample contains some 200,000 clones, roughly 90% of them found a single time. More than 3.5% of the sample belongs to the ten largest clones. Sequencing input: PBMCs or T cells enriched from blood (not recorded which). All receptors come from a woman aged 40 to 50 with acute COVID-19.

The V gene is TRBV6-5, the J gene TRBJ1-1, with TRBD1 matching 11 bases. The germline CDR1 and CDR2 sequences are MNHEY and SVGAGI. The CDR3 extends over 13 amino acids. Trimming took 6 bases from V and 8 from J; bases not matched to a gene: 5. The CDR3 DNA follows: TGTGCCAGCAGGAGGACAGGGGGCGCGGAAGCTTTCTTT. It yields the protein CASRRTGGAEAFF.

The chain joins TRBV5-6 to TRBJ1-1, with D perhaps matching TRBD1 (6 bases). The CDR3 is 12 amino acids. Germline values: CDR1 SGHDT, CDR2 YYEEEE. The V and J ends lost 4 bases and 5 bases respectively, with 9 bases between them. CDR3 bases: TGTGCCAGCAGCGTTACAGGGACTGAAGCTTTCTTT. Translation gives CASSVTGTEAFF. Full variable domain (outside the CDR3, taken from reference TRBV5-6 and TRBJ1-1): DAGVTQSPTHLIKTRGQQVTLRCSPKSGHDTVSWYQQALGQGPQFIFQYYEEEERQRGNFPDRFSGHQFPNYSSELNVNALLLGDSALYLCASSVTGTEAFFGQGTRLTVV.

The rearrangement joins TRBV27 to TRBJ1-6, with D maybe TRBD1 (6 bases). This CDR3 has 16 residues. The V gene lost 3 bases and the J gene lost 3 bases, with 12 bases spanning the gap. CDR1 is MNHEY and CDR2 is SMNVEV in the germline V gene (reference sequence). CDR3 DNA sequence: TGTGCCAGCAGTTTTACAAGGACAGTCTATAATTCACCCCTCCACTTT. Amino acids: CASSFTRTVYNSPLHF.

The rearrangement links TRBV9 to TRBJ1-2; the D gene is possibly TRBD1 (6 bases). CDR1 SGDLS and CDR2 YYNGEE come from the germline V gene. V was pared by 3 bases and J by 2 bases, with 8 bases between. The CDR3 is 13 amino acids. CDR3 DNA: TGTGCCAGCAGCGCCACAGGGAACTATGGCTACACCTTC. This gives the protein CASSATGNYGYTF. Complete variable domain (other parts from reference TRBV9 and TRBJ1-2): DSGVTQTPKHLITATGQRVTLRCSPRSGDLSVYWYQQSLDQGLQFLIQYYNGEERAKGNILERFSAQQFPDLHSELNLSSLELGDSALYFCASSATGNYGYTFGSGTRLTVV.

The chain links TRBV4-3 to TRBJ1-6; the D is unclear. Trimming pared 1 base from V and 9 bases from J, leaving 16 bases between. Germline CDR1 and CDR2: LGHNA and YSLEER. This CDR3 has 16 residues. The CDR3 is CASSQVGGSKSSPLHF. CDR3 nucleotide sequence: TGCGCCAGCAGCCAAGTGGGAGGGTCGAAATCTTCACCCCTCCACTTT.

Only one count was recorded for this clone. CDR3 DNA: TGTGCCAGCAGCCCCGGACAGGGGTGGGCCGGGGAGCTGTTTTTT. Its protein is CASSPGQGWAGELFF. The V and J genes are TRBV5-6 and TRBJ2-2, with 9 positions matching TRBD1. V shed 4 bases and J 6 bases; nucleotides not matched to a gene: 7. Germline loops: CDR1 SGHDT, CDR2 YYEEEE. The CDR3 consists of 15 residues.

The CDR3 sequence: CASSALMNTEAFF. DNA for the CDR3: TGTGCCAGCAGTGCCCTTATGAACACTGAAGCTTTCTTT. The chain combines TRBV2 with TRBJ1-1; no clear D gene. This CDR3 region has 13 residues. Germline-derived CDR1 and CDR2 are SNHLY and FYNNEI. Trimming left V 4 bases short and J 0 bases short, with 6 bases between.

The J gene is TRBJ2-3, the V gene TRBV10-1; possible D gene TRBD1, 5 bases. V lost 3 bases and J lost 1, with 11 bases in between. This CDR3 is built from 15 residues. Germline V lookup: CDR1 WNHNN, CDR2 SYGVQD (reference sequence). CDR3 sequence: CASSEGRQRTDTQYF. As DNA, the CDR3 is TGCGCCAGCAGTGAAGGGCGACAGCGCACAGATACGCAGTATTTT.

This clone was observed a handful of times. The chain links TRBV6-5 to TRBJ1-6, with 9 bases lining up with TRBD1. V gave up 8 bases and J gave up 9 bases; unmatched junction bases: 5. The CDR3 has 13 amino acids. Germline V gives CDR1 MNHEY, CDR2 SVGAGI. The CDR3 sequence is CASAGTGISPLHF. DNA of the CDR3: TGTGCCAGCGCAGGGACAGGGATTTCACCCCTCCACTTT.

The chain links TRBV11-2 to TRBJ1-1; weak D call: TRBD1 (5 bases). Looked up from germline, CDR1 is SGHAT and CDR2 is FQNNGV. The CDR3 covers 14 residues. V was pared by 3 bases and J by 1 base, with 9 bases between. The CDR3 loop is CASSLLGGNTEAFF. In DNA form, the CDR3 reads TGTGCCAGCAGCTTGTTGGGGGGGAACACTGAAGCTTTCTTT.

V and J are TRBV27 and TRBJ2-1, with D unclear. V was pared by 1 base and J by 7 bases, with 8 bases between. Germline CDR1 reads MNHEY; CDR2 reads SMNVEV (reference sequence). The CDR3 totals 13 residues. The DNA for the CDR3 is TGTGCCAGCAGTTTATGGGCAGAGAATGAGCAGTTCTTC. Its protein product is CASSLWAENEQFF.

This chain uses TRBV18 with TRBJ2-7, with TRBD1 matching over 9 bases. There are 16 residues in the CDR3. The V segment lost 2 bases and the J segment 7 bases; nucleotides outside the gene matches: 12. CDR1 and CDR2 (germline): KGHSH, LQKENI. The CDR3 reads CASSPGQGIGGGEQYF. The CDR3 DNA sequence: TGTGCCAGCTCACCAGGACAGGGGATAGGAGGGGGAGAGCAGTACTTC.

This chain uses TRBV6-1 with TRBJ1-5, with TRBD1 matching 7 bases. Germline V lookup: CDR1 MNHNS, CDR2 SASEGT. J was trimmed by 2 bases and V by 3 bases; bases with no gene match: 7. The CDR3 runs 16 residues. DNA of the CDR3: TGTGCCAGCAGTGACGTTGCAGGGGGACGCAATCAGCCCCAGCATTTT. This gives the protein CASSDVAGGRNQPQHF.

This rearrangement joins TRBV5-1 to TRBJ1-4, with D perhaps TRBD1 (5 bases). The CDR3 consists of 14 residues. V was cut by 4 bases and J by 5 bases, with 12 bases left in between. Per the germline V gene, CDR1 is SGHRS and CDR2 is YFSETQ. DNA for the CDR3: TGCGCCAGCAGCATAAGGGACTTGAATGAAAAACTGTTTTTT. It is translated as CASSIRDLNEKLFF.

By share, this clone ranks as medium-sized. The chain recombines TRBV10-3 with TRBJ1-1; 8 bases line up with TRBD1. Germline V lookup: CDR1 ENHRY, CDR2 SYGVKD. The CDR3 loop spans 17 amino acids. V gave up 3 bases and J gave up 4 bases; unmatched junction bases: 13. In DNA, the CDR3 is TGTGCCATCAGTGAAGATTGGACAGGGTGGGAGCCCACTGAAGCTTTCTTT. Its protein is CAISEDWTGWEPTEAFF.

V usage is TRBV7-2 and J usage is TRBJ1-6; D uncertain. The CDR3 extends over 14 amino acids. CDR1 is SGHTA and CDR2 is FQGNSA in the germline V gene. Trimming left V 6 bases short and J 7 bases short, with 13 bases between. For the CDR3, the DNA is TGTGCCAGCAGAATACAGCAGATCAATTCACCCCTCCACTTT. Amino acids: CASRIQQINSPLHF.

The chain employs TRBV9 and TRBJ1-1, with D uncertain. V gave up 4 bases and J gave up 1 base, with 11 bases separating them. Germline assignment: CDR1 SGDLS and CDR2 YYNGEE. The CDR3 has 14 residues. The CDR3 is CASSKSSGNTEAFF. CDR3 DNA sequence: TGTGCCAGCAGCAAATCCTCGGGGAACACTGAAGCTTTCTTT.

J is TRBJ1-2 and V is TRBV6-1; D call uncertain. The V gene's germline CDR1 is MNHNS and CDR2 SASEGT. The CDR3 spans 15 residues. Trimming took off 1 base at V and 5 bases at J, with 14 bases between the two ends. In DNA, the CDR3 is TGTGCCAGCAGTGAAGGGAGCGTCCCGGGATATGGCTACACCTTC. The encoded protein is CASSEGSVPGYGYTF.

The V call is TRBV2, the J call TRBJ2-3, with 7 positions matching TRBD2. Trimming cost V 3 bases and J 3 bases; bases outside gene matches: 9. The length of the CDR3 is 16 residues. Per germline, CDR1 SNHLY and CDR2 FYNNEI. The CDR3 protein is CASSDKRGSRTDTQYF. Here the CDR3 DNA reads TGTGCCAGCAGTGATAAGCGGGGAAGCCGTACAGATACGCAGTATTTT.

This chain connects TRBV7-9 to TRBJ1-6; D gene ambiguous. Trimming left V 8 bases short and J 4 bases short, with 12 bases between. This CDR3 is 14 amino acids long. The V gene's germline CDR1 is SEHNR and CDR2 FQNEAQ (reference sequence). CDR3 DNA: TGTGCCAGCTCTCTGGCAGCGTATAATTCACCCCTCCACTTT. This gives the protein CASSLAAYNSPLHF.

CDR3 in DNA: TGTGCCATCCCCGGGACAGGGCCCCACGAGCAGTACGTC. Translation gives CAIPGTGPHEQYV. The chain links TRBV2 to TRBJ2-7; TRBD1 aligns across 9 bases. The CDR3 is 13 residues long. V was clipped by 10 bases and J by 5 bases; unmatched bases: 9. Germline CDR1 SNHLY, CDR2 FYNNEI.

The chain employs TRBV2 and TRBJ2-5; no clear D. Looked up from germline, CDR1 is SNHLY and CDR2 is FYNNEI. The CDR3 is 13 amino acids. Trimming took 6 bases from V and 1 from J, leaving 9 bases between them. In nucleotides, the CDR3 is TGTGCCAGCAGGGCAGGCCTCCAAGAGACCCAGTACTTC. It is translated as CASRAGLQETQYF.